This passage covers 12 T cell receptor beta chains from one sample sequenced in a study of blood T cell repertoires in COVID-19. Only in-frame clones appear in the TCRdb table, and some are missing; sequencing was by immunoSEQ multiplex PCR. This sample has 90,000 or so clones, with approximately 91% found just once. The material sequenced was peripheral blood. These receptors were collected from a man between 60 and 75 years old with COVID-19, enrolled during active disease.

V is TRBV18 and J is TRBJ2-7, with 11 bases that match TRBD2. CDR1 is KGHSH, CDR2 LQKENI, per germline. The CDR3 runs 15 residues. With V trimmed by 4 bases and J by 3 bases, 5 bases remained unmatched. The DNA for the CDR3 is TGTGCCAGCTCACTGGGGACTAGCGGTCTCTACGAGCAGTACTTC. This translates into CASSLGTSGLYEQYF.

This clone was observed once. The gene calls are TRBV27 and TRBJ1-2; maybe TRBD1 (6 bases). This CDR3 comprises 13 residues. V was trimmed by 7 bases and J by 6 bases, leaving 15 bases between them. Germline V CDR1 and CDR2: MNHEY, SMNVEV (reference sequence). Here the CDR3 reads CASKYYRADGYTF. The CDR3 DNA is TGTGCCAGCAAGTACTACAGGGCCGATGGCTACACCTTC.

The chain is built from TRBV30 and TRBJ1-5; 8 bases map to TRBD1. V trimming: 1 base; J trimming: 5 bases; junction bases outside the gene matches: 13. Germline loops: CDR1 GTSNPN, CDR2 SVGIG (reference sequence). The CDR3 spans 17 residues. CDR3 nucleotides: TGTGCCTGGAGTGAAACCCGCGGGACAGGATTTGATCAGCCCCAGCATTTT. Translating gives CAWSETRGTGFDQPQHF. Full variable domain (rest looked up from reference TRBV30 and TRBJ1-5): SQTIHQWPATLVQPVGSPLSLECTVEGTSNPNLYWYRQAAGRGLQLLFYSVGIGQISSEVPQNLSASRPQDRQFILSSKKLLLSDSGFYLCAWSETRGTGFDQPQHFGDGTRLSIL.

The rearrangement joins TRBV15 to TRBJ1-2; D perhaps matches TRBD1 (5 bases). Trimming removed 3 bases from V and 4 bases from J, with 12 bases in between. CDR3 length: 14 residues. CDR1 is LNHNV, CDR2 YYDKDF, per germline (reference sequence). The CDR3 region has the DNA TGTGCCACCAGCAGGGGAGGGACTTTCTATGGCTACACCTTC. It is translated as CATSRGGTFYGYTF.

This chain connects TRBV29-1 to TRBJ1-2; no reliable D call. CDR3 length equals 12 residues. The V gene's germline CDR1 is SQVTM and CDR2 ANQGSEA. Between the trimmed V and J ends, which lost 5 bases and 4 bases, there was a span of 11 bases. The CDR3 nucleotides are TGCAGCGTTTCGACGAGGCCCTATGGCTACACCTTC. Encoded protein: CSVSTRPYGYTF.

This chain uses TRBV7-9 with TRBJ2-1; 11 bases fit TRBD2. Trimming at V came to 5 bases and at J to 4 bases, leaving 13 bases not matched to a gene. This CDR3 has 18 amino acids. Germline CDR1 SEHNR, CDR2 FQNEAQ (reference sequence). This chain's CDR3 is CASSIKGSGRDPYNEQFF. The CDR3 region has the DNA TGTGCCAGCAGCATCAAGGGTAGCGGGAGGGACCCATACAATGAGCAGTTCTTC.

V usage is TRBV29-1 and J usage is TRBJ1-1; 7 positions agree with TRBD1. V lost 5 bases to trimming and J lost 1 base; unmatched junction nucleotides: 10. Germline lookup yields CDR1 SQVTM and CDR2 ANQGSEA. This CDR3 region has 15 residues. The CDR3 is CSVPASTGWNTEAFF. The CDR3 coding sequence is TGCAGCGTTCCAGCCTCGACAGGGTGGAACACTGAAGCTTTCTTT.

The V gene is TRBV19, the J gene TRBJ1-1, with TRBD1 matching over 10 bases. Germline V gene data show CDR1 as LNHDA and CDR2 as SQIVND (reference sequence). The CDR3 length is 14 residues. V was clipped by 7 bases and J by 10 bases; unmatched bases: 12. The CDR3 region has the DNA TGTGCCAGTACCTTACAACTGGACAGGGGGGCAGCTTTCTTT. This gives the protein CASTLQLDRGAAFF.

V and J are TRBV18 and TRBJ2-1; 12 bases agree with TRBD2. The CDR3 has 15 amino acids. Germline CDR1 reads KGHSH; CDR2 reads LQKENI. With V trimmed by 3 bases and J by 4 bases, 1 base remained unmatched. The CDR3 region has the DNA TGTGCCAGCTCACCGCTAGCGGGAGGGTACAATGAGCAGTTCTTC. Translating gives CASSPLAGGYNEQFF.

The chain joins TRBV19 to TRBJ1-5; the D is unclear. V lost 3 bases and J 5 bases, leaving 5 bases between the germline ends. In germline, CDR1 is LNHDA, CDR2 SQIVND (reference sequence). CDR3 length: 12 residues. Written as DNA, the CDR3 is TGTGCCAGTAGTATGCAGGATCAGCCCCAGCATTTT. Amino acids: CASSMQDQPQHF.

The chain links TRBV11-2 to TRBJ2-7, with 7 bases aligning to TRBD1. CDR3 size: 15 residues. J gave up 2 bases and V 5 bases, and 9 bases lay outside the gene matches. Germline V gives CDR1 SGHAT, CDR2 FQNNGV. The CDR3: CASSPLRDSTYEQYF. The CDR3 coding sequence is TGTGCCAGCAGCCCACTCCGGGACAGCACCTACGAGCAGTACTTC.

Written as DNA, the CDR3 is TGTGCCAGCAGCCAAGTAGGGGGGACTAGCGTGTACAATGAGCAGTTCTTC. Translated, it gives CASSQVGGTSVYNEQFF. The V call is TRBV14, the J call TRBJ2-1; 10 nucleotides agree with TRBD2. CDR1 SGHDN and CDR2 FVKESK come from the germline V gene. This CDR3 has 17 residues. After removal of 1 base from V and 4 bases from J, the junction contained 7 bases not matched to a gene.